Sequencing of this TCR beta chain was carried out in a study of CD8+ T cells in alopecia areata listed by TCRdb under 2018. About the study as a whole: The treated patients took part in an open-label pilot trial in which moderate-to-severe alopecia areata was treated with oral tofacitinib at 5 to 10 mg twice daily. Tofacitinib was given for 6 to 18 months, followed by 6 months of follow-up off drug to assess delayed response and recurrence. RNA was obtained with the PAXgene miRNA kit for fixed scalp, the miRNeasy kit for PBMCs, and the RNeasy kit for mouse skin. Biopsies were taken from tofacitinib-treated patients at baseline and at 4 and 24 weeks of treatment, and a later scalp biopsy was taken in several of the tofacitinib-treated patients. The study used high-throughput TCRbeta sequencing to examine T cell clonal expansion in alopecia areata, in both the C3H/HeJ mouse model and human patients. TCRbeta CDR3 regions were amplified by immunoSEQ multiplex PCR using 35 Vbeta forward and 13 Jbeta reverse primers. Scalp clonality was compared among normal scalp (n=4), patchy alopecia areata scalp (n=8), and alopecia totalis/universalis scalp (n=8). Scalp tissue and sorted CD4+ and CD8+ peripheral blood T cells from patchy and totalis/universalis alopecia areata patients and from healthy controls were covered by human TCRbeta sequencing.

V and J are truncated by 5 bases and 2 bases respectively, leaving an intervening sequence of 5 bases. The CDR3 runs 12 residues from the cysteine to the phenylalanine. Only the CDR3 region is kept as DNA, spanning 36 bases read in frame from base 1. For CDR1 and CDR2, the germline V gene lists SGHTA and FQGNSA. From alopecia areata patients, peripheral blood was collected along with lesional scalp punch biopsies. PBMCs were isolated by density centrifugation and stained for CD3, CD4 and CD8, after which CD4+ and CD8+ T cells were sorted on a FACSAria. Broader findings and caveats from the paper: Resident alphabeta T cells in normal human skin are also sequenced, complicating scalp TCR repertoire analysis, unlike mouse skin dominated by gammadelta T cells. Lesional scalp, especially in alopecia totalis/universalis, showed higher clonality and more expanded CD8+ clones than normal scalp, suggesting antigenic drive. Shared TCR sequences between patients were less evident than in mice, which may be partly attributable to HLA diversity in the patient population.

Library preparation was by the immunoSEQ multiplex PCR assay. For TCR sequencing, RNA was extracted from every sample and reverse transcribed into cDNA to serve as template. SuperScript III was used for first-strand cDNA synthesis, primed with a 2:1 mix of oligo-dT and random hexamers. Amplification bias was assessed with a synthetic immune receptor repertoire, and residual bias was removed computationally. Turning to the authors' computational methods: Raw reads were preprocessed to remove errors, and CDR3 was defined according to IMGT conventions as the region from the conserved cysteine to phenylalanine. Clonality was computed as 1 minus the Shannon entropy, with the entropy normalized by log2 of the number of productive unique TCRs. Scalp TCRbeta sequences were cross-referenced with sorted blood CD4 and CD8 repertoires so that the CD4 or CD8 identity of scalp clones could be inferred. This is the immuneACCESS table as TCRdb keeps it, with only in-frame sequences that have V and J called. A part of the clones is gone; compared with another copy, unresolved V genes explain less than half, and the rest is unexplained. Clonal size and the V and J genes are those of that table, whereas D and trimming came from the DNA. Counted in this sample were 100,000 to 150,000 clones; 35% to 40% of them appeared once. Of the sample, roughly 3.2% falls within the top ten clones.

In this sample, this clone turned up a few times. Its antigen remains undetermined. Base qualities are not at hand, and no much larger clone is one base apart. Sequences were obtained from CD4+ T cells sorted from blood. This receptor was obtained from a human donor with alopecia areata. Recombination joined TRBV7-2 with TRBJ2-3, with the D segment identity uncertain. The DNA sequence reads TGTGCCAGCAGCCAATTCACAGATACGCAGTATTTT. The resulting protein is CASSQFTDTQYF.